Sequencing of this TCR beta chain was carried out in a study of regulatory T cells in long-lasting Graves disease. Time point described: newly diagnosed GD, antithyroid drugs for less than 3 months. PBMC-extracted RNA yielded the TCR library. This clonotype was seen many times. Its specificity is not known. In germline, CDR1 is SGHRS, CDR2 YFSETQ. V shed 0 bases and J shed 7 bases, with 14 bases lying between them. This CDR3 has 15 residues. Researchers made TCR beta libraries by using iRepertoire HTBI primers and running Arm-PCR on CDR3 regions. TCRdb independently ran MiXCR on the multiplex PCR reads; one entry per CDR3 protein. Among about 560,000 distinct CDR3 sequences listed, 16% were seen once. General study results and limits: Those with persistent Graves' had less TCR diversity than newly diagnosed patients.

The sample also formed part of further work on T cells in Graves' hyperthyroidism and ophthalmopathy. From that paper: When the TCR CDR3 underwent first-round RT-PCR, the HTBI primer set was used.

The sample was peripheral blood mononuclear cells (PBMCs), taken at new diagnosis, from a patient treated with antithyroid drugs. The J gene is TRBJ2-1, the V gene TRBV5-1; D gene ambiguous. The sequence was obtained from a man aged 18 to 29 with Graves disease. CDR3 sequence: CASSLEGDPRNEQFF. CDR3 bases: TGCGCCAGCAGCTTGGAAGGAGACCCGAGGAATGAGCAGTTCTTC.